This TCR beta chain stems from a study of blood T cells in healthy people across ages. A second PCR, run for about 6 to 11 cycles, used a sample-barcoded 5' primer plus a J-beta primer mix. MiXCR, applied by TCRdb to the 5' RACE reads, yields one record per CDR3 protein. The sample has over 700,000 distinct CDR3 sequences, roughly 50% seen once; the top ten hold approximately 41%. Only a few counts were recorded for this clonotype. Its antigen remains unknown. The study, taken as a whole, reports: Relative to aged donors, long-lived donors carried more naive CD4+ cells and displayed higher diversity.

This CDR3 spans 16 amino acids. V was pared by 5 bases and J by 4 bases, with 11 bases of the junction left unmatched. Germline V CDR1 and CDR2: PRHDT, FYEKMQ (reference sequence). The sample comprised blood. The chain is built from TRBV13 and TRBJ1-2, with TRBD1 identical over 9 bases. The TCR comes from a man aged 80 or over in good health. In DNA form, the CDR3 reads TGTGCCAGCAGCCACTCCGGGACAGGGTTTATCTATGGCTACACCTTC. Translated, it gives CASSHSGTGFIYGYTF.